The clone carrying this TCR beta chain was seen a few times. The antigen is undetermined. Blood was drawn once from each donor into heparinised tubes. The draws averaged around 0.12 L. Isolation of CD4+ naive, central memory, regulatory and stem cell-like memory cells was achieved by sorting via CD45RO/CCR7/CD25/CD127/CD95/CD27. Sorted populations all exceeded 95% purity. The sample is drawn from a study of beta chain features in type 1 diabetes. Study results and caveats: HLA effects on TCRB rearrangement stayed unresolved here.

The study reverse transcribed the entire isolated RNA, so it sequenced expressed TCRB transcripts. Some clones are missing from TCRdb's copy, which holds only in-frame ones; the method was immunoSEQ multiplex PCR. The sample yields 300,000 to 400,000 clones, around an eighth seen once. The trim removed 5 bases at V and 6 bases at J, leaving 14 bases unmatched. This CDR3 has 18 amino acids. Germline CDR1 SEHNR, CDR2 FQNEAQ (reference sequence). The source of this sequence is a man aged 18 to 35 in good health. The chain is built from TRBV7-9 and TRBJ2-7, with 15 bases fitting TRBD2. Sequencing was done on a sample of naive CD4+ T cells from blood. The CDR3 DNA follows: TGTGCCAGCAGCATGCCACCCGGGGGACTAGCGGGAGGATCCGAGCAGTACTTC. Amino acids: CASSMPPGGLAGGSEQYF.